This entry describes one T cell receptor beta chain. The data were taken from a study of cytomegalovirus exposure and HLA in healthy donors. Primers included in the PCR were 60 Vbeta and 13 Jbeta primers. Repertoires were generated with immunoSEQ multiplex PCR, while TCRdb's copy carries only in-frame clones and drops some. This sample has 110,000 to 150,000 clones, with 80% to 85% found just once. Trimming pared 3 bases from V and 2 bases from J, leaving 20 bases between. Germline CDR1 is SEHNR and CDR2 is FQNEAQ (reference sequence). The CDR3 has 17 residues. The sequencing sample was made of PBMCs. The rearrangement joins TRBV7-9 to TRBJ2-7; perhaps TRBD2 as D (6 bases). This sequence was found in a female donor in good health and CMV-seronegative. The CDR3 bases are TGTGCCAGCAGCTTCTCACCCCCTAAAACGGGGGCCTACGAGCAGTACTTC. Amino acid sequence: CASSFSPPKTGAYEQYF.